This T cell receptor (beta chain) was identified in a study of early stage breast cancer tumors. At the level of the study: Of around 16 invasive breast tumors, about a dozen were hormone receptor-positive, HER2-negative. The ER+/PR+/HER2- tumors included roughly 8 ductal and a handful of lobular carcinomas.

This table comes from immunoSEQ multiplex PCR, and its TCRdb copy is limited to in-frame clones, with some not included. The table lists about 9,400 clones, approximately 68% of them singletons. The CDR3 has 13 residues. Trimming pared 3 bases from V and 8 bases from J, leaving 10 bases between. Germline CDR1 is MNHNY and CDR2 is SVGAGI (reference sequence). Findings and limits, study-wide: Compared with adjacent normal breast tissue, tumors showed around 2.7-fold greater T cell density and higher clonality.

In its sample, this clone was seen a few times. What it binds is not known. The receptor was derived from a person between 45 and 65 years old with breast cancer. V is TRBV6-6 and J is TRBJ1-4, with no clear D. The sequenced sample consisted of breast tumor tissue. Here the CDR3 reads CASSYGPGEKLFF. Here the CDR3 DNA reads TGTGCCAGCAGTTATGGGCCCGGGGAAAAACTGTTTTTT.